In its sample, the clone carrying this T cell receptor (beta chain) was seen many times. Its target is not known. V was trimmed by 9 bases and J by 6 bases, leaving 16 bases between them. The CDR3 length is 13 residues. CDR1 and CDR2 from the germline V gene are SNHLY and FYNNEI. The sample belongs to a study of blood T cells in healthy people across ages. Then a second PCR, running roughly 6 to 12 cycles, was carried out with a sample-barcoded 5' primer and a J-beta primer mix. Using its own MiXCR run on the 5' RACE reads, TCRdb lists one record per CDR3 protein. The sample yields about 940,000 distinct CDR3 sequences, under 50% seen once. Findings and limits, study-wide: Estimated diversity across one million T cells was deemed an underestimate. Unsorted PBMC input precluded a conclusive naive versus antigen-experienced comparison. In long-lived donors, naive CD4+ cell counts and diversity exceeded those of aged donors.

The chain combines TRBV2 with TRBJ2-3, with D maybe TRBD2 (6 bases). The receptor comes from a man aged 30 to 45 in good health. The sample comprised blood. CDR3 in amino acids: CASRLDSLDTQYF. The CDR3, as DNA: TGTGCCAGTAGACTAGATAGTCTGGATACGCAGTATTTT.